This T cell receptor beta chain was captured by sequencing in a study of T cells in localized non-small cell lung cancer. Study-level points and caveats: The study detected a median approximately 54 of the top 100 tumor clones in adjacent lung.

The CDR3 has 14 residues. V lost 4 bases and J lost 0, with 10 bases in between. The germline V gene has CDR1 SGHTS and CDR2 YDEGEE. As for this clone: Its antigen is still unknown.

The table came from immunoSEQ multiplex PCR; TCRdb's copy has only in-frame clones and leaves some out. The table has tens of thousands of clones, 80% to 95% seen once. Sequences were derived from peripheral blood, sampled before any cancer treatment. This clonotype originated in a female donor aged 60 or older with stage I lung adenocarcinoma. The V call is TRBV5-8, the J call TRBJ1-2, with TRBD1 as a possible D gene (5 bases). Here the CDR3 DNA reads TGTGCCAGCAGCCGGGACGGAGCTAACTATGGCTACACCTTC. Translating it yields CASSRDGANYGYTF.